In this sample, the clone carrying this T cell receptor beta chain turned up once. V was trimmed by 6 bases and J by 5 bases, leaving 13 bases between them. The CDR3 has 13 amino acids. CDR1 is LNHDA and CDR2 is SQIVND in the germline V gene (reference sequence). Clones were read by immunoSEQ multiplex PCR, and TCRdb kept only the in-frame ones, dropping some. Altogether approximately 58,000 clones are present, 75% to 90% being singletons, with the ten largest covering roughly 3%. The data derive from a study of OX40 agonist ivuxolimab in advanced cancers. Source: CD4+ or CD8+ T cells sorted from blood, taken in a trial of the OX40 agonist ivuxolimab. This clonotype originated in an adult with an advanced solid tumor such as melanoma, head and neck, liver or kidney cancer. The chain couples TRBV19 to TRBJ2-5; D is perhaps TRBD1 (6 bases). Here the CDR3 reads CASSPRGVETQYF. CDR3 DNA sequence: TGTGCCAGTAGCCCCAGGGGAGTGGAGACCCAGTACTTC.